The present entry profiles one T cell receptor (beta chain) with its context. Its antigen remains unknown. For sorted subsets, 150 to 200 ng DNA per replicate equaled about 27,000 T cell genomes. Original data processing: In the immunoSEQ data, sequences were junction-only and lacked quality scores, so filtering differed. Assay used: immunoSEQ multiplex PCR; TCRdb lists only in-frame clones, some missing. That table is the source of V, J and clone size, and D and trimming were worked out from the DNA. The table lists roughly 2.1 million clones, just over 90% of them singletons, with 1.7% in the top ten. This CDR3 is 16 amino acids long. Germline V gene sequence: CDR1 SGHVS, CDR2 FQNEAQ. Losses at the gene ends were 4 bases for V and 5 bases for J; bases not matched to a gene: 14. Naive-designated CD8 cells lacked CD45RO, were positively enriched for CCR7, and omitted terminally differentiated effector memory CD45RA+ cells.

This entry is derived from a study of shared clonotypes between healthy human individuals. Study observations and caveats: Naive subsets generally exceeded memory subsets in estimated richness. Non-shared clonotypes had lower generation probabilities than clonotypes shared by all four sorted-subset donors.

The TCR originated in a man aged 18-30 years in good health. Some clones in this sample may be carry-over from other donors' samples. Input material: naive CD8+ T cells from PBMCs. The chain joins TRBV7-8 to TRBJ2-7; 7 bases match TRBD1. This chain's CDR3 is CASSYQDRRVGHEQYF. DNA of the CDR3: TGTGCCAGCAGCTATCAGGACAGGCGTGTTGGCCACGAGCAGTACTTC.